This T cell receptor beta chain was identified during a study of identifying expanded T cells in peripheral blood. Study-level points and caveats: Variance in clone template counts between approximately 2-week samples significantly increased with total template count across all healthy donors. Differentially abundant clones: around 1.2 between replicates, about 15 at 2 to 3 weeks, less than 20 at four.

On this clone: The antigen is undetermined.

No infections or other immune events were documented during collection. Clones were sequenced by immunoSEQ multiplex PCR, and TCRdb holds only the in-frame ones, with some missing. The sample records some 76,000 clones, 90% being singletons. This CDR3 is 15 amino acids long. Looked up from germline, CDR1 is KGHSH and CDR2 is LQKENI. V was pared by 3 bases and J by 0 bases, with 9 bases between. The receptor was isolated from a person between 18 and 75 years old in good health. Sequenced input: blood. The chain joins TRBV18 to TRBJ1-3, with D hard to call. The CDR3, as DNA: TGTGCCAGCTCACCGCAACAGAGCTCTGGAAACACCATATATTTT. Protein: CASSPQQSSGNTIYF.